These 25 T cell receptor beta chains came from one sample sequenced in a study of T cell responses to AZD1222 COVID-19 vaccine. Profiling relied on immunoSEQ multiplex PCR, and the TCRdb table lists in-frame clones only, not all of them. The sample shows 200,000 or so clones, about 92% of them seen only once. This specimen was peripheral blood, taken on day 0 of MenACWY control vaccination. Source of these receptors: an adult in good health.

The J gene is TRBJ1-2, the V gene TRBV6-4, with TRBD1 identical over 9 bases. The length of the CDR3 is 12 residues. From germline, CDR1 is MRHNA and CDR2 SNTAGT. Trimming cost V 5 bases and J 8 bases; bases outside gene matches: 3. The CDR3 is CASSPGTGGYTF. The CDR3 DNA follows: TGTGCCAGCAGTCCCGGGACAGGGGGCTACACCTTC.

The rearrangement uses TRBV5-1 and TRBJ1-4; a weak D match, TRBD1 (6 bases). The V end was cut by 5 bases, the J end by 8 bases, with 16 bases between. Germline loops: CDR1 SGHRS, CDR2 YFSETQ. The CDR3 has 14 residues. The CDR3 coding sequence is TGCGCCAGCAGAATATCAGGGGAGAAGGAAAAACTGTTTTTT. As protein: CASRISGEKEKLFF.

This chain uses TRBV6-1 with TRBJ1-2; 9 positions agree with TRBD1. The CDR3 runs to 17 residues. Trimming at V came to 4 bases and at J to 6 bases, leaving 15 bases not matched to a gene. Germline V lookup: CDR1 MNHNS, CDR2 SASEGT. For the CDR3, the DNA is TGTGCCAGCAGTGCTTCACCCACCGGGACAGGGTATAATGGCTACACCTTC. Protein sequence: CASSASPTGTGYNGYTF.

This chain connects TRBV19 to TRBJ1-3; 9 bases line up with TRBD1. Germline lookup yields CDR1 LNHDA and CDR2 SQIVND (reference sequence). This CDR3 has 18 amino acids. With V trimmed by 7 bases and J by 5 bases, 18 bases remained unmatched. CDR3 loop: CASMGRDRDLSRRNTIYF. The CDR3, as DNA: TGTGCCAGTATGGGAAGGGACAGGGACCTTTCAAGGAGAAACACCATATATTTT.

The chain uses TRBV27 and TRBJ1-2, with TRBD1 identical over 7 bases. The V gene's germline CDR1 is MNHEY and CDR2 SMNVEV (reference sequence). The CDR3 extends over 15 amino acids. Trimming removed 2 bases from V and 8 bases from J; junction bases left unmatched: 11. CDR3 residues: CASSLLGQDHGGYTF. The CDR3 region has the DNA TGTGCCAGCAGTTTACTCGGACAGGATCACGGAGGCTACACCTTC.

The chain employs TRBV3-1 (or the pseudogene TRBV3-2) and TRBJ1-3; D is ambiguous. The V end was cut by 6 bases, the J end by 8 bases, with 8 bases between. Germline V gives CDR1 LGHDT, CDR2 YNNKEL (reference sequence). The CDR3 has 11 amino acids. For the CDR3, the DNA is TGTGCCAGCAGTCTTGCGGACACCATATATTTT. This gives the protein CASSLADTIYF.

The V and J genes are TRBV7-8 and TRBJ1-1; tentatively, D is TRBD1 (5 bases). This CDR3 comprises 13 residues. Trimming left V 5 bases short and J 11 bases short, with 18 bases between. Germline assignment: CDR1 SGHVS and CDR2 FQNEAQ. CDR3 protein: CASSLWDGERAFF. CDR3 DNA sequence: TGTGCCAGCAGCCTATGGGACGGGGAGAGGGCTTTCTTT. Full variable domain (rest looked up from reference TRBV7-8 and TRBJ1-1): GAGVSQSPRYKVAKRGQDVALRCDPISGHVSLFWYQQALGQGPEFLTYFQNEAQLDKSGLPSDRFFAERPEGSVSTLKIQRTQQEDSAVYLCASSLWDGERAFFGQGTRLTVV.

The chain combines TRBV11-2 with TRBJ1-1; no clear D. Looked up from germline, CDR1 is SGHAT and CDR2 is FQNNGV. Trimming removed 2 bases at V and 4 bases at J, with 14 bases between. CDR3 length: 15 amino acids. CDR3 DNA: TGTGCCAGCAGCTTATCCCATAACTTGGGCACTGAAGCTTTCTTT. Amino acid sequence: CASSLSHNLGTEAFF.

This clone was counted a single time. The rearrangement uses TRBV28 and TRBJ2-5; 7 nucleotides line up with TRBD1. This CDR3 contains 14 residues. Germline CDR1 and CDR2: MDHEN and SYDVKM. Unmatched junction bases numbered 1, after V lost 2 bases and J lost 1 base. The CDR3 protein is CASSLRGLQETQYF. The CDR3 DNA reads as TGTGCCAGCAGTTTAAGGGGGCTCCAAGAGACCCAGTACTTC.

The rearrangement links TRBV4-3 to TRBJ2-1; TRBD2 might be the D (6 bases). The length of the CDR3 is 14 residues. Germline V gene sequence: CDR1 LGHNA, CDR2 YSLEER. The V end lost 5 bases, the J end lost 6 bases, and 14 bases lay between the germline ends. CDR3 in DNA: TGCGCCAGCAGCTCCGGGACTCCCCTCAATGAGCAGTTCTTC. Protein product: CASSSGTPLNEQFF.

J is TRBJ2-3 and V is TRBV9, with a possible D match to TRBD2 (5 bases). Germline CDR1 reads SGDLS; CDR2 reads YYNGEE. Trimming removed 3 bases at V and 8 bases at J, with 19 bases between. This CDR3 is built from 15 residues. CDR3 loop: CASSATGVSEGTQYF. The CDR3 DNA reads TGTGCCAGCAGCGCTACCGGGGTCTCCGAAGGTACGCAGTATTTT.

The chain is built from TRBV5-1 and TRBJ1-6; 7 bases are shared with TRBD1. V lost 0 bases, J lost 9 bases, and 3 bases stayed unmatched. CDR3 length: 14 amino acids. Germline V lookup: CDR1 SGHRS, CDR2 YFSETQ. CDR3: CASSLEQGTSPLHF. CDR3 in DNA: TGCGCCAGCAGCTTGGAACAGGGGACTTCACCCCTCCACTTT.

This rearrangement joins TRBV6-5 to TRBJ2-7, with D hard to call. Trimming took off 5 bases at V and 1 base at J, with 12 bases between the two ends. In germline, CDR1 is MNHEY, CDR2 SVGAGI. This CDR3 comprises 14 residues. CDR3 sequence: CASSPFPGSYEQYF. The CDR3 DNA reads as TGTGCCAGCAGTCCCTTTCCGGGTTCCTACGAGCAGTACTTC.

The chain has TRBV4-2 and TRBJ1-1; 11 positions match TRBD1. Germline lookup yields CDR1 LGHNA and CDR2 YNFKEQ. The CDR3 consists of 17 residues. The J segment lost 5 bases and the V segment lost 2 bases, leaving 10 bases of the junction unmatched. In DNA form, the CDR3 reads TGTGCCAGCAGCCAATACGGACGAGGACAGGGGGCTACTGAAGCTTTCTTT. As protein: CASSQYGRGQGATEAFF.

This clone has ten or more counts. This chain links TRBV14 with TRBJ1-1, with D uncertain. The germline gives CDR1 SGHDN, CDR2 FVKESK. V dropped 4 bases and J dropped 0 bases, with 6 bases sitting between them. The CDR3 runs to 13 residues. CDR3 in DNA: TGTGCCAGCAGCCCAAGGGTGAACACTGAAGCTTTCTTT. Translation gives CASSPRVNTEAFF. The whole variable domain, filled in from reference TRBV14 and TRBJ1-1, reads EAGVTQFPSHSVIEKGQTVTLRCDPISGHDNLYWYRRVMGKEIKFLLHFVKESKQDESGMPNNRFLAERTGGTYSTLKVQPAELEDSGVYFCASSPRVNTEAFFGQGTRLTVV.

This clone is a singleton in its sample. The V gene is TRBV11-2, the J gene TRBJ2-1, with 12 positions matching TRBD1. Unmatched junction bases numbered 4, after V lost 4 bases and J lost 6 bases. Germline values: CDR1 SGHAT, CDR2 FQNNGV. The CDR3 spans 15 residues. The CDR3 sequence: CASSSGTGGINEQFF. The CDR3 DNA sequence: TGTGCCAGCAGCTCGGGGACAGGGGGCATCAATGAGCAGTTCTTC. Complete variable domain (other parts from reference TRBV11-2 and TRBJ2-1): EAGVAQSPRYKIIEKRQSVAFWCNPISGHATLYWYQQILGQGPKLLIQFQNNGVVDDSQLPKDRFSAERLKGVDSTLKIQPAKLEDSAVYLCASSSGTGGINEQFFGPGTRLTVL.

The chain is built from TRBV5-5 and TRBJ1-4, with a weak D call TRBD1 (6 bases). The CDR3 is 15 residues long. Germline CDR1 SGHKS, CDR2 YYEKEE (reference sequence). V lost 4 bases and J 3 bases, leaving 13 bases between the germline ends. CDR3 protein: CASSVTGWANEKLFF. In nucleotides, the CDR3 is TGTGCCAGCAGCGTCACAGGGTGGGCTAATGAAAAACTGTTTTTT.

DNA of the CDR3: TGTGCCAGCAGCCAAGGGGGTGAAGCTTTCTTT. It translates to CASSQGGEAFF. The genes are TRBV3-1 (or the pseudogene TRBV3-2) and TRBJ1-1; no reliable D call. The CDR3 has 11 residues. Germline-derived CDR1 and CDR2 are LGHDT and YNNKEL (reference sequence). Trimming stripped 1 base from V and 7 bases from J, with 4 bases between.

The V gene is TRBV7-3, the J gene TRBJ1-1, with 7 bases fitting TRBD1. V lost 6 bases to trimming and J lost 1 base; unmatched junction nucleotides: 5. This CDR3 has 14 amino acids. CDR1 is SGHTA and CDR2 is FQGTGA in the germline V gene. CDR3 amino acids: CASSLGQENTEAFF. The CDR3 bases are TGTGCCAGCAGTTTAGGACAGGAGAACACTGAAGCTTTCTTT.

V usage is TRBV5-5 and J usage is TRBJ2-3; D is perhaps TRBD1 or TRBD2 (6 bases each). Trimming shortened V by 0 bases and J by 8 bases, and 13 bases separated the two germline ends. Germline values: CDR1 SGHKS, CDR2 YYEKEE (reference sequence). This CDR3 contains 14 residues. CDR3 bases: TGTGCCAGCAGCTTGGAGGGGGGAGAGGGTACGCAGTATTTT. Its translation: CASSLEGGEGTQYF.

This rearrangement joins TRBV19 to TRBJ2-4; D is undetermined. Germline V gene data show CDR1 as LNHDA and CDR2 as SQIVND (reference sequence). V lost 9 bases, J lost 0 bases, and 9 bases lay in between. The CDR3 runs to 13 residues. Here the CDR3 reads CARMYRAKNIQYF. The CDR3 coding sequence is TGTGCCAGGATGTACAGAGCCAAAAACATTCAGTACTTC.

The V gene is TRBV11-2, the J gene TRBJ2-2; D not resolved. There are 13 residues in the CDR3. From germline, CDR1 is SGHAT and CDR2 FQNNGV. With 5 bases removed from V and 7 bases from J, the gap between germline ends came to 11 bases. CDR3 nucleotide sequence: TGTGCCAGCAGCCCCTGGTCGGACGGGGAGCTGTTTTTT. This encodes CASSPWSDGELFF.

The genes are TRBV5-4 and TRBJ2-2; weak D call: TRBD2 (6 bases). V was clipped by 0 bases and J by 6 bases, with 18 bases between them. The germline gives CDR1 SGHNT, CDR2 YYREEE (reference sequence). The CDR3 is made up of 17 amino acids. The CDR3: CASSLANWRGRSGELFF. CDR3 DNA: TGTGCCAGCAGCTTGGCCAACTGGCGGGGAAGGTCCGGGGAGCTGTTTTTT.

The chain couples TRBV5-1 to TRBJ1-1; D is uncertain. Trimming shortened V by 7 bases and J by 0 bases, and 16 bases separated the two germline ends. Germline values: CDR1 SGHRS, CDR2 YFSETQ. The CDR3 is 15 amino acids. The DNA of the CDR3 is TGCGCCAGCCGTTCAATGTCAGCTTTGAACACTGAAGCTTTCTTT. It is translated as CASRSMSALNTEAFF. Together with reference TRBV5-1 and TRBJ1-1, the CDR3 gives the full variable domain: KAGVTQTPRYLIKTRGQQVTLSCSPISGHRSVSWYQQTPGQGLQFLFEYFSETQRNKGNFPGRFSGRQFSNSRSEMNVSTLELGDSALYLCASRSMSALNTEAFFGQGTRLTVV.

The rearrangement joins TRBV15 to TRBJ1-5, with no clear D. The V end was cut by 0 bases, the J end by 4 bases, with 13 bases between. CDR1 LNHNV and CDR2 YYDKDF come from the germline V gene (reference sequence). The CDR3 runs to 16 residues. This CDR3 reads CATSREGLGRNQPQHF. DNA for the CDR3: TGTGCCACCAGCAGAGAGGGCCTAGGACGGAATCAGCCCCAGCATTTT. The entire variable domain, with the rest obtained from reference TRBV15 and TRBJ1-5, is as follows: DAMVIQNPRYQVTQFGKPVTLSCSQTLNHNVMYWYQQKSSQAPKLLFHYYDKDFNNEADTPDNFQSRRPNTSFCFLDIRSPGLGDTAMYLCATSREGLGRNQPQHFGDGTRLSIL.